The 32 T cell receptor beta chains presented below share a single source sample, sequenced in a study of T cells in Graves' hyperthyroidism and ophthalmopathy. There were TCR beta CDR3 regions amplified from RNA transcripts. HTBI primers were employed in a first-round RT-PCR of the TCR CDR3. TCRdb reprocessed the multiplex PCR reads via MiXCR and lists one record per CDR3 protein. This table holds about 480,000 distinct CDR3 sequences, about 15% found once. Material for sequencing was blood. These receptors all come from a woman aged 18-29 years with Graves' hyperthyroidism.

In regard to this clonotype: This may come from a read error, since a much larger clone is one base off. The chain joins TRBV27 to TRBJ2-3; possibly TRBD2 for D (6 bases). V was pared by 5 bases and J by 6 bases, with 18 bases between. The germline CDR1 and CDR2 sequences are MNHEY and SMNVEV (reference sequence). The CDR3 has 15 residues. CDR3 in amino acids: CASSVSGTLGDTQYF. The CDR3, as DNA: TGTGCCAGCAGTGTTTCCGGGACTCTGGGCGATACGCAGTATTTT.

This clonotype was seen at least ten times. The chain links TRBV20-1 to TRBJ2-1; 9 bases are a match to TRBD1. Trimming took 5 bases from V and 6 from J; bases not matched to a gene: 8. Germline V CDR1 and CDR2: DFQATT, SNEGSKA (reference sequence). This CDR3 spans 14 amino acids. The DNA of the CDR3 is TGCAGTGCTCCCCGGGACAGGGATATCAATGAGCAGTTCTTC. It codes for CSAPRDRDINEQFF.

The rearrangement uses TRBV7-6 and TRBJ2-5; D unclear. The germline V gene has CDR1 SGHVS and CDR2 FNYEAQ. V was clipped by 0 bases and J by 1 base, with 9 bases between them. CDR3 length: 15 residues. The CDR3 loop is CASSLAPAAQETQYF. Written as DNA, the CDR3 is TGTGCCAGCAGCTTAGCTCCGGCAGCCCAAGAGACCCAGTACTTC.

The chain is built from TRBV27 and TRBJ2-7; TRBD1 aligns across 9 bases. Germline V lookup: CDR1 MNHEY, CDR2 SMNVEV (reference sequence). This CDR3 spans 15 amino acids. With 4 bases clipped from V and 4 bases from J, the junction kept 8 bases outside the gene matches. This chain's CDR3 is CASSCPGQGKYEQYV. DNA of the CDR3: TGTGCCAGCAGTTGCCCGGGACAGGGAAAGTACGAGCAGTACGTC.

There are many counts of this clonotype. This sequence joins TRBV6-1 and TRBJ1-4; D uncertain. This CDR3 region has 12 residues. Germline CDR1 is MNHNS and CDR2 is SASEGT. The V end lost 6 bases, the J end lost 7 bases, and 9 bases lay between the germline ends. The CDR3 sequence is CASRFGSEKLFF. The CDR3 nucleotides are TGTGCCAGCAGGTTTGGGAGTGAAAAACTGTTTTTT.

This sequence joins TRBV27 and TRBJ1-6; weak D call: TRBD1 (6 bases). CDR1 is MNHEY and CDR2 is SMNVEV in the germline V gene (reference sequence). With 0 bases removed from V and 11 bases from J, the gap between germline ends came to 26 bases. The CDR3 length is 19 residues. The CDR3 nucleotides read TGTGCCAGCAGTTTATCAGGACAGATCCACCTCCGGTATAGGGCACCCCTCCACTTT. Its protein is CASSLSGQIHLRYRAPLHF.

CDR3 protein: CASSHDRAQAFF. The CDR3 bases are TGCGCCAGCAGTCATGACAGGGCTCAAGCTTTCTTT. The chain uses TRBV5-1 and TRBJ1-1; TRBD1 matches at 7 bases. J gave up 9 bases and V 5 bases, and 7 bases lay outside the gene matches. The CDR3 covers 12 residues. Germline CDR1 SGHRS, CDR2 YFSETQ.

The rearrangement uses TRBV20-1 and TRBJ2-2, with D perhaps matching TRBD1 (7 bases). The CDR3 has 14 residues. V was cut by 1 base and J by 4 bases, with 10 bases left in between. Looked up from germline, CDR1 is DFQATT and CDR2 is SNEGSKA (reference sequence). The CDR3 protein is CSARAGGGTGELFF. CDR3 sequence (DNA): TGCAGTGCTAGAGCAGGGGGAGGCACCGGGGAGCTGTTTTTT.

This clonotype has more than one count but fewer than ten. The chain has TRBV29-1 and TRBJ2-2; D gene unclear. Trimming removed 0 bases at V and 4 bases at J, with 9 bases between. Germline CDR1 SQVTM, CDR2 ANQGSEA. CDR3 length: 14 residues. CDR3 DNA sequence: TGCAGCGTTGAAGATCTCCGGCCCACCGGGGAGCTGTTTTTT. Translated: CSVEDLRPTGELFF.

This clonotype was recorded at least ten times. The V and J genes are TRBV2 and TRBJ2-3, with TRBD1 matching over 8 bases. Per germline, CDR1 SNHLY and CDR2 FYNNEI. CDR3 length equals 11 residues. Unmatched junction bases numbered 3, after V lost 6 bases and J lost 10 bases. CDR3 sequence: CASSLTGAQYF. The DNA of the CDR3 is TGTGCCAGCAGCCTGACAGGGGCGCAGTATTTT.

This clonotype showed up just a few times. This rearrangement joins TRBV7-9 to TRBJ1-5, with D unclear. V was cut by 1 base and J by 2 bases, with 12 bases left in between. This CDR3 has 16 residues. The germline V gene encodes CDR1 SEHNR and CDR2 FQNEAQ (reference sequence). CDR3 protein: CASSLDRTVGNQPQHF. CDR3 DNA: TGTGCCAGCAGCTTAGATAGGACGGTGGGCAATCAGCCCCAGCATTTT.

This clonotype appeared many times. The chain uses TRBV30 and TRBJ2-1; D is unresolved. The length of the CDR3 is 15 residues. The V and J ends lost 0 bases and 2 bases respectively, with 11 bases between them. From germline, CDR1 is GTSNPN and CDR2 SVGIG (reference sequence). In DNA, the CDR3 is TGTGCCTGGAGTGTAGAATGGATTACCTACAATGAGCAGTTCTTC. Translation: CAWSVEWITYNEQFF. The full variable domain, completed using reference TRBV30 and TRBJ2-1, is SQTIHQWPATLVQPVGSPLSLECTVEGTSNPNLYWYRQAAGRGLQLLFYSVGIGQISSEVPQNLSASRPQDRQFILSSKKLLLSDSGFYLCAWSVEWITYNEQFFGPGTRLTVL.

The chain carries TRBV10-3 and TRBJ1-1; 10 bases align to TRBD1. V trimming: 7 bases; J trimming: 3 bases; junction bases outside the gene matches: 2. CDR1 and CDR2 from the germline V gene are ENHRY and SYGVKD. CDR3 length equals 13 residues. The CDR3, as DNA: TGTGCCATCAAGGGGACAGGGGACACTGAAGCTTTCTTT. Amino acid sequence: CAIKGTGDTEAFF.

This clonotype has at least ten counts. A junction boundary mismatches the germline segment, possibly from a read error. The DNA for the CDR3 is TGTGCCAGCAGCCTAGACAGCCTAGCGGGAGAAGAAAACATTCAGTACTTC. It is translated as CASSLDSLAGEENIQYF. V usage is TRBV11-2 and J usage is TRBJ2-4, with 10 positions matching TRBD2. The CDR3 totals 17 residues. Germline V lookup: CDR1 SGHAT, CDR2 FQNNGV.

This clonotype was found many times. The chain links TRBV12-3 or TRBV12-4 to TRBJ1-2; D is uncertain. V lost 6 bases and J lost 8, with 13 bases in between. This CDR3 region has 12 residues. Here the CDR3 DNA reads TGTGCCAGCAGCTACGCAAACGGAGGCTACACCTTC. This sequence encodes CASSYANGGYTF.

On this clonotype: It may be a read error: a sequence one base away is much more abundant. The chain combines TRBV24-1 with TRBJ2-3; 16 bases agree with TRBD2. The V segment lost 7 bases and the J segment 8 bases; nucleotides outside the gene matches: 11. Germline V gene sequence: CDR1 KGHDR, CDR2 SFDVKD. The CDR3 covers 17 residues. In DNA form, the CDR3 reads TGTGCCACCAGGGGACTAGCGGGAGGGCCCGAGGCAGTTACGCAGTATTTT. Its translation: CATRGLAGGPEAVTQYF.

This clonotype was counted ten times or more. The gene calls are TRBV11-3 and TRBJ2-1, with D unclear. The V end lost 0 bases, the J end lost 5 bases, and 11 bases lay between the germline ends. In germline, CDR1 is SGHNT, CDR2 YENEEA. This CDR3 is 15 amino acids long. CDR3 sequence reads: CASSLDFSRNNEQFF. The CDR3 coding sequence is TGTGCCAGCAGCTTAGATTTCTCGCGGAACAATGAGCAGTTCTTC. Supplemented by reference TRBV11-3 and TRBJ2-1, the full variable domain reads EAGVVQSPRYKIIEKKQPVAFWCNPISGHNTLYWYLQNLGQGPELLIRYENEEAVDDSQLPKDRFSAERLKGVDSTLKIQPAELGDSAVYLCASSLDFSRNNEQFFGPGTRLTVL.

This clonotype was counted ten times or more. The rearrangement links TRBV12-5 to TRBJ1-1; D perhaps matches TRBD1 (5 bases). Germline CDR1 is LGHNT and CDR2 is FRNRAP. Deletions cut 3 bases from V and 5 bases from J, with 13 bases between. The CDR3 runs 14 residues. The chain's CDR3 is CASGFEVGTTEAFF. In DNA, the CDR3 is TGTGCTAGTGGTTTTGAGGTTGGGACTACTGAAGCTTTCTTT.

This clonotype came up many times. The chain links TRBV13 to TRBJ2-7; 9 bases are shared with TRBD2. The CDR3 spans 14 residues. Trimming at V came to 6 bases and at J to 1 base, leaving 4 bases not matched to a gene. In germline, CDR1 is PRHDT, CDR2 FYEKMQ (reference sequence). The CDR3 reads CASRRLAASYEQYF. Here the CDR3 DNA reads TGTGCCAGCAGACGACTAGCGGCTTCCTACGAGCAGTACTTC.

This clonotype has at least ten counts. The chain recombines TRBV6-1 with TRBJ2-3; D uncertain. Per the germline V gene, CDR1 is MNHNS and CDR2 is SASEGT. This CDR3 is built from 14 residues. The V end lost 5 bases, the J end lost 0 bases, and 9 bases lay between the germline ends. CDR3 in DNA: TGTGCCAGCAGTACCATCCATAGCACAGATACGCAGTATTTT. As protein: CASSTIHSTDTQYF.

This clonotype occurred many times. The chain carries TRBV5-1 and TRBJ1-1; the D gene is possibly TRBD1 (5 bases). V was trimmed by 2 bases and J by 3 bases, leaving 8 bases between them. This CDR3 spans 13 amino acids. From germline, CDR1 is SGHRS and CDR2 YFSETQ. The CDR3 region is CASSFPRDTEAFF. The CDR3 DNA reads as TGCGCCAGCAGCTTTCCCAGGGACACTGAAGCTTTCTTT.

Concerning this clonotype itself: A read error may explain this, as a much larger clone is one base away. The rearrangement links TRBV29-1 to TRBJ1-4, with D unresolved. CDR1 is SQVTM and CDR2 is ANQGSEA in the germline V gene. Trimming cost V 4 bases and J 8 bases, with 14 bases left between them. The CDR3 sequence is 13 residues long. CDR3 coding DNA: TGCAGCGTTGTGGCGGAGGCGAGGGAAAAACTGTTTTTT. It codes for CSVVAEAREKLFF.

The chain recombines TRBV7-2 with TRBJ2-1, with 10 bases aligning to TRBD2. CDR1 and CDR2 (germline): SGHTA, FQGNSA. CDR3 length equals 15 residues. The V gene end was trimmed by 5 bases and the J gene end by 4 bases; junction bases not matched to a gene: 5. The CDR3 is CASSDWTSGYNEQFF. CDR3 DNA sequence: TGTGCCAGCAGCGACTGGACTAGCGGTTACAATGAGCAGTTCTTC.

In this sample, this clonotype turned up many times. This chain connects TRBV6-1 to TRBJ1-2; possibly TRBD1 for D (6 bases). The CDR3 has 13 amino acids. Trimming removed 2 bases at V and 6 bases at J, with 10 bases between. Germline-derived CDR1 and CDR2 are MNHNS and SASEGT. The CDR3 reads CASSEQGLDGYTF. The CDR3 nucleotides are TGTGCCAGCAGTGAACAGGGGTTGGATGGCTACACCTTC.

The CDR3 bases are TGTGCCAGTAGTATGGACGAAGGGAGGGATCAGCCCCAGCATTTT. It yields the protein CASSMDEGRDQPQHF. The rearrangement uses TRBV19 and TRBJ1-5; D is ambiguous. Trimming cost V 3 bases and J 5 bases, with 14 bases left between them. From germline, CDR1 is LNHDA and CDR2 SQIVND (reference sequence). CDR3 size: 15 residues. Filled out from reference TRBV19 and TRBJ1-5, the complete variable domain reads DGGITQSPKYLFRKEGQNVTLSCEQNLNHDAMYWYRQDPGQGLRLIYYSQIVNDFQKGDIAEGYSVSREKKESFPLTVTSAQKNPTAFYLCASSMDEGRDQPQHFGDGTRLSIL.

The rearrangement uses TRBV19 and TRBJ1-5; 7 nucleotides align to TRBD1. This CDR3 region has 15 residues. Trimming removed 4 bases from V and 3 bases from J; junction bases left unmatched: 6. CDR1 is LNHDA, CDR2 SQIVND, per germline (reference sequence). CDR3 sequence: CASSNGQAPNQPQHF. The CDR3 bases are TGTGCCAGTAGTAACGGACAGGCCCCCAATCAGCCCCAGCATTTT.

The chain carries TRBV7-9 and TRBJ1-1, with D possibly matching TRBD1 (5 bases). V lost 2 bases, J lost 2 bases, and 9 bases lay in between. Germline-derived CDR1 and CDR2 are SEHNR and FQNEAQ (reference sequence). The CDR3 is 14 amino acids. The CDR3 coding sequence is TGTGCCAGCAGCTTATCAGGGTTCAACACTGAAGCTTTCTTT. Encoded protein: CASSLSGFNTEAFF.

Comment on this clonotype: Just one base apart from a much larger clone, this may be a read error. The chain is built from TRBV5-8 and TRBJ2-1; D is undetermined. Germline V gene sequence: CDR1 SGHTS, CDR2 YDEGEE. This CDR3 is 16 amino acids long. The CDR3 DNA reads TGTGCCAGCAGCACCTGGACGTTTACGGTCTACAGTGAGCAGTTCTTC. Translated, it gives CASSTWTFTVYSEQFF.

Concerning this clonotype itself: A single base separates this from a much larger clone, so it may be a read error. The rearrangement links TRBV6-2 or TRBV6-3 to TRBJ2-5; no reliable D call. Germline assignment: CDR1 MNHEY and CDR2 SVGEGT. The ends were cut back, 8 bases at V and 1 base at J, with 5 bases in the middle. This CDR3 has 11 residues. The CDR3 bases are TGTGCCAGCGTCTCCCAAGAGACCCAGTACTTC. It specifies CASVSQETQYF.

This clonotype was picked up many times. This sequence joins TRBV20-1 and TRBJ2-2; D tentatively reads TRBD1 or TRBD2 (5 bases each). Per germline, CDR1 DFQATT and CDR2 SNEGSKA (reference sequence). The CDR3 is made up of 14 amino acids. Trimming took 1 base from V and 3 from J, leaving 9 bases between them. CDR3 protein: CSARGGLDTGELFF. CDR3 nucleotide sequence: TGCAGTGCTAGAGGGGGGTTAGACACCGGGGAGCTGTTTTTT.

In this sample, this clonotype turned up a few times. The chain couples TRBV20-1 to TRBJ2-3, with 8 nucleotides matching TRBD1. The germline V gene encodes CDR1 DFQATT and CDR2 SNEGSKA (reference sequence). The J segment lost 0 bases and the V segment lost 3 bases, leaving 5 bases of the junction unmatched. CDR3 length equals 15 residues. As DNA, the CDR3 is TGCAGTGCTAGCCGGACAGGGACGAGCACAGATACGCAGTATTTT. Translation gives CSASRTGTSTDTQYF.

V and J are TRBV29-1 and TRBJ2-7; maybe TRBD2 (6 bases). V was shortened by 7 bases and J by 0 bases, with 13 bases between the two germline ends. This CDR3 is 13 amino acids long. CDR1 and CDR2 from the germline V gene are SQVTM and ANQGSEA. CDR3 residues: CSAGAGSSYEQYF. In nucleotides, the CDR3 is TGCAGCGCCGGTGCGGGGAGCTCCTACGAGCAGTACTTC.